This is a list of T cell receptor beta chains from one sample in a study of T cells in narcolepsy. The method was immunoSEQ multiplex PCR; TCRdb's version includes in-frame clones alone and lacks a portion of them. The table shows around 28,000 clones, with around four fifths occurring only once. Specimen: CD45RA- memory CD4+ T cells from PBMCs. These receptor sequences come from a human donor with narcolepsy. The CDR3 runs from the conserved cysteine through the conserved F or W. D genes are given only for firm matches. Rows may omit the clone size; those that give it use once, few, many or a size class.

j_gene: TRBJ1-2; d_gene: .; abundance: few; v_gene: TRBV2; CDR3aa: CASSESQGHGYTF; CDR3nt: TGTGCCAGCAGTGAAAGTCAGGGCCATGGCTACACCTTC
j_gene: TRBJ2-5; d_gene: TRBD1; abundance: once; v_gene: TRBV29-1; CDR3aa: CSVDTGGRETQYF; CDR3nt: TGCAGCGTAGATACAGGGGGACGGGAGACCCAGTACTTC
j_gene: TRBJ2-7; d_gene: .; abundance: .; v_gene: TRBV7-2; CDR3aa: CASSILANTYEQYF; CDR3nt: TGTGCCAGCAGCATTCTAGCGAACACCTACGAGCAGTACTTC
j_gene: TRBJ2-7; d_gene: .; abundance: .; v_gene: TRBV11-3; CDR3aa: CASSATRGGVGEQYF; CDR3nt: TGTGCCAGCAGCGCAACCCGCGGAGGAGTGGGCGAGCAGTACTTC
j_gene: TRBJ2-7; d_gene: .; abundance: few; v_gene: TRBV6-5; CDR3aa: CASSSDRSYEQYF; CDR3nt: TGTGCCAGCAGCTCCGACAGGTCCTACGAGCAGTACTTC
j_gene: TRBJ1-2; d_gene: .; abundance: .; v_gene: TRBV6-5; CDR3aa: CASSRTQKDYGYTF; CDR3nt: TGTGCCAGCAGTCGTACACAGAAAGACTATGGCTACACCTTC
j_gene: TRBJ1-1; d_gene: .; abundance: .; v_gene: TRBV27; CDR3aa: CASSYGGGNTEAFF; CDR3nt: TGTGCCAGCAGTTATGGGGGGGGGAACACTGAAGCTTTCTTT
j_gene: TRBJ1-2; d_gene: .; abundance: few; v_gene: TRBV11-2; CDR3aa: CASSPGGGGYGYTF; CDR3nt: TGTGCCAGCAGCCCGGGAGGGGGGGGCTATGGCTACACCTTC
j_gene: TRBJ2-2; d_gene: .; abundance: .; v_gene: TRBV7-9; CDR3aa: CAGRERSTGELFF; CDR3nt: TGTGCCGGAAGGGAGAGGAGCACCGGGGAGCTGTTTTTT
j_gene: TRBJ2-7; d_gene: .; abundance: .; v_gene: TRBV25-1; CDR3aa: CASSESLGSYEQYF; CDR3nt: TGTGCCAGCAGTGAATCTCTGGGGAGCTACGAGCAGTACTTC
j_gene: TRBJ1-4; d_gene: TRBD1; abundance: .; v_gene: TRBV5-1; CDR3aa: CASSPGTGDEKLFF; CDR3nt: TGCGCCAGCTCGCCCGGGACAGGGGATGAAAAACTGTTTTTT
j_gene: TRBJ1-1; d_gene: TRBD1; abundance: .; v_gene: TRBV2; CDR3aa: CASSITDGTGRAAFF; CDR3nt: TGTGCCAGCAGTATAACAGATGGGACAGGGAGGGCAGCTTTCTTT
j_gene: TRBJ2-1; d_gene: TRBD1; abundance: few; v_gene: TRBV7-7; CDR3aa: CASSLSGTGRFNEQFF; CDR3nt: TGTGCTAGCAGCTTATCCGGGACAGGGCGCTTCAATGAGCAGTTCTTC
j_gene: TRBJ1-4; d_gene: .; abundance: .; v_gene: TRBV2; CDR3aa: CASSEQGMGNEKLFF; CDR3nt: TGTGCCAGCAGTGAGCAGGGAATGGGTAATGAAAAACTGTTTTTT
j_gene: TRBJ2-7; d_gene: .; abundance: .; v_gene: TRBV11-3; CDR3aa: CASSFRTTYEQYF; CDR3nt: TGTGCCAGCAGCTTCCGGACAACCTACGAGCAGTACTTC
j_gene: TRBJ1-2; d_gene: .; abundance: .; v_gene: TRBV4-3; CDR3aa: CASSQGEGGGYTF; CDR3nt: TGCGCCAGCAGCCAAGGGGAAGGGGGTGGCTACACCTTC
j_gene: TRBJ1-1; d_gene: .; abundance: .; v_gene: TRBV2; CDR3aa: CASSEARGENTEAFF; CDR3nt: TGTGCCAGCAGTGAAGCAAGGGGGGAGAACACTGAAGCTTTCTTT
j_gene: TRBJ2-3; d_gene: .; abundance: .; v_gene: TRBV5-1; CDR3aa: CASNFDTDTQYF; CDR3nt: TGCGCCAGCAACTTCGACACAGATACGCAGTATTTT
j_gene: TRBJ2-7; d_gene: .; abundance: .; v_gene: TRBV5-5; CDR3aa: CASSLAIGGGSYEQYF; CDR3nt: TGTGCCAGCAGCTTGGCGATTGGGGGCGGCTCCTACGAGCAGTACTTC
j_gene: TRBJ1-2; d_gene: .; abundance: .; v_gene: TRBV7-9; CDR3aa: CASSLDNQYGYTF; CDR3nt: TGTGCCAGCAGCTTAGATAATCAGTATGGCTACACCTTC
j_gene: TRBJ1-6; d_gene: .; abundance: .; v_gene: TRBV7-3; CDR3aa: CASSLGGRDSPLHF; CDR3nt: TGTGCCAGCAGCCTTGGAGGGAGGGATTCACCCCTCCACTTT
j_gene: TRBJ1-1; d_gene: .; abundance: .; v_gene: TRBV19; CDR3aa: CASTQKRDTEAFF; CDR3nt: TGTGCCAGTACCCAAAAGCGGGACACTGAAGCTTTCTTT
j_gene: TRBJ2-5; d_gene: TRBD1; abundance: .; v_gene: TRBV5-4; CDR3aa: CASSVGQGQETQYF; CDR3nt: TGTGCCAGCAGCGTGGGACAGGGCCAAGAGACCCAGTACTTC
j_gene: TRBJ2-5; d_gene: TRBD2; abundance: few; v_gene: TRBV5-1; CDR3aa: CASSLVGGGIQETQYF; CDR3nt: TGCGCCAGCAGCTTGGTGGGCGGGGGGATCCAAGAGACCCAGTACTTC
j_gene: TRBJ1-6; d_gene: .; abundance: once; v_gene: TRBV4-2; CDR3aa: CASSHRERDNSPLHF; CDR3nt: TGTGCCAGCAGCCACAGGGAACGGGATAATTCACCCCTCCACTTT
j_gene: TRBJ2-3; d_gene: TRBD2; abundance: once; v_gene: TRBV7-2; CDR3aa: CASSLTTSFSTDTQYF; CDR3nt: TGTGCCAGCAGCCTCACGACTAGCTTTAGCACAGATACGCAGTATTTT
j_gene: TRBJ1-2; d_gene: .; abundance: .; v_gene: TRBV11-3; CDR3aa: CASSSRANYGYTF; CDR3nt: TGTGCCAGCAGCTCCCGGGCTAACTATGGCTACACCTTC
j_gene: TRBJ2-3; d_gene: .; abundance: .; v_gene: TRBV6-5; CDR3aa: CASTPKTRGTDTQYF; CDR3nt: TGTGCCAGCACCCCTAAAACCAGAGGCACAGATACGCAGTATTTT
j_gene: TRBJ1-1; d_gene: .; abundance: .; v_gene: TRBV7-2; CDR3aa: CASSPTRDEAFF; CDR3nt: TGTGCCAGCAGCCCCACCCGGGATGAAGCTTTCTTT
j_gene: TRBJ1-6; d_gene: .; abundance: once; v_gene: TRBV6-1; CDR3aa: CASSERTANSPLHF; CDR3nt: TGTGCCAGCAGTGAAAGGACAGCCAATTCACCCCTCCACTTT
j_gene: TRBJ1-5; d_gene: TRBD1; abundance: .; v_gene: TRBV6-5; CDR3aa: CASSYGQGANQPQHF; CDR3nt: TGTGCCAGCAGTTACGGACAGGGGGCAAATCAGCCCCAGCATTTT
j_gene: TRBJ1-1; d_gene: .; abundance: .; v_gene: TRBV11-2; CDR3aa: CASSLVSGTEAFF; CDR3nt: TGTGCCAGCAGCTTAGTTTCAGGGACTGAAGCTTTCTTT
j_gene: TRBJ2-3; d_gene: .; abundance: .; v_gene: TRBV29-1; CDR3aa: CSVELTDTQYF; CDR3nt: TGCAGCGTTGAACTAACAGATACGCAGTATTTT
j_gene: TRBJ2-5; d_gene: .; abundance: .; v_gene: TRBV15; CDR3aa: CATSRDLGGGLETQYF; CDR3nt: TGTGCCACCAGCAGAGATCTTGGGGGGGGCCTGGAGACCCAGTACTTC
j_gene: TRBJ1-3; d_gene: .; abundance: .; v_gene: TRBV5-1; CDR3aa: CASSLGSGNTIYF; CDR3nt: TGCGCCAGCAGCTTGGGATCTGGAAACACCATATATTTT
j_gene: TRBJ1-1; d_gene: .; abundance: .; v_gene: TRBV28; CDR3aa: CASSLSRGNTEAFF; CDR3nt: TGTGCCAGCAGTTTATCCCGGGGGAACACTGAAGCTTTCTTT
j_gene: TRBJ2-5; d_gene: .; abundance: few; v_gene: TRBV6-5; CDR3aa: CASSESGWETQYF; CDR3nt: TGTGCCAGCAGTGAGTCGGGGTGGGAGACCCAGTACTTC
j_gene: TRBJ1-2; d_gene: TRBD1; abundance: .; v_gene: TRBV11-2; CDR3aa: CASSLEIGQGLNYGYTF; CDR3nt: TGTGCCAGCAGCTTAGAGATCGGACAGGGTCTTAACTATGGCTACACCTTC
j_gene: TRBJ2-7; d_gene: .; abundance: .; v_gene: TRBV6-5; CDR3aa: CASSRTVASYEQYF; CDR3nt: TGTGCCAGTAGTCGGACCGTTGCCTCCTACGAGCAGTACTTC
j_gene: TRBJ1-4; d_gene: .; abundance: .; v_gene: TRBV5-4; CDR3aa: CASSARAGTNEKLFF; CDR3nt: TGTGCCAGCAGCGCGAGGGCCGGGACTAATGAAAAACTGTTTTTT